This T cell receptor (beta chain) was identified in a study of OX40 agonist ivuxolimab in advanced cancers. Study information: In this trial design, patients received ivuxolimab intravenously at 0.01 to 10 mg/kg every 2 weeks.

Germline V gene data show CDR1 as MDHEN and CDR2 as SYDVKM. The germline V and J ends were trimmed by 7 bases and 8 bases, with 17 bases remaining between them. There are 13 residues in the CDR3. This clone has just a few counts. TCRdb's table, derived via immunoSEQ multiplex PCR, lists solely in-frame clones and lacks some. The sample yields 98,000 or so clones, roughly 80% seen once. The chain employs TRBV28 and TRBJ1-2; D is possibly TRBD1 (5 bases). Sequencing used CD4+ or CD8+ T cells sorted from blood, obtained in a trial of the OX40 agonist ivuxolimab. This TCR came from an adult with an advanced solid tumor such as melanoma, head and neck, liver or kidney cancer. For the CDR3, the DNA is TGTGCCAGCACCTTAAGAGGGACTCAGGGCTACACCTTC. It specifies CASTLRGTQGYTF.